Given below is one TCR beta chain in context. Its antigen remains unidentified. These data come from a study of immune evolution from preneoplasia to lung adenocarcinoma. Patient tissue came from resections in Japan or China, 2014–2017. General observations from the study: From normal lung to invasive adenocarcinoma, top clone frequencies appeared to decrease. Normal lung had highest clonality; later lesions appeared denser, more diverse.

Germline V gives CDR1 LGHNA, CDR2 YNFKEQ. The CDR3 contains 17 residues. V lost 0 bases to trimming and J lost 1 base, with 15 bases between them. Sequencing was performed with immunoSEQ multiplex PCR; in TCRdb, only in-frame clones are kept and a portion is missing. The table includes several thousand clones, 80% to 90% detected once. What was sequenced was FFPE minimally invasive lung adenocarcinoma tissue. The receptor was derived from a person in their 70s with lung adenocarcinoma. The V call is TRBV4-2, the J call TRBJ2-5; tentatively, D is TRBD1 (5 bases). CDR3 in amino acids: CASSQDENRPIQETQYF. The DNA of the CDR3 is TGTGCCAGCAGCCAAGATGAGAACAGGCCAATCCAAGAGACCCAGTACTTC.